The source of this T cell receptor (beta chain) is a study of beta chain features in type 1 diabetes. Study-level information: There were 107,917,701 sorted cells examined across all samples.

Expressed TCRB transcripts were sequenced because the entire RNA isolate underwent reverse transcription. Sequenced naive, central memory and regulatory T cell samples produced an average of roughly 3.5 million reads. The protocol was immunoSEQ multiplex PCR, while the TCRdb copy is restricted to in-frame clones and leaves out a portion. The table records about 620,000 clones, around a sixth of them present only once. This CDR3 region has 14 residues. Trimming shortened V by 3 bases and J by 3 bases, and 12 bases separated the two germline ends. The germline gives CDR1 SGHRS, CDR2 YFSETQ. Points from the study as a whole: Any HLA-type effect on TCRB rearrangement remained unresolved here. TCRB repertoires of naive, central memory and Treg cells appeared more similar among patients than among healthy donors.

To note about this clone: What it recognizes is unknown.

The receptor was isolated from a man between 18 and 29 years old in good health. The chain carries TRBV5-1 and TRBJ1-1; tentatively, D is TRBD1 (6 bases). Sequenced input: naive CD4+ T cells from blood. CDR3 loop: CASSYEGGHTEAFF. CDR3 DNA: TGCGCCAGCAGCTACGAGGGGGGACACACTGAAGCTTTCTTT.